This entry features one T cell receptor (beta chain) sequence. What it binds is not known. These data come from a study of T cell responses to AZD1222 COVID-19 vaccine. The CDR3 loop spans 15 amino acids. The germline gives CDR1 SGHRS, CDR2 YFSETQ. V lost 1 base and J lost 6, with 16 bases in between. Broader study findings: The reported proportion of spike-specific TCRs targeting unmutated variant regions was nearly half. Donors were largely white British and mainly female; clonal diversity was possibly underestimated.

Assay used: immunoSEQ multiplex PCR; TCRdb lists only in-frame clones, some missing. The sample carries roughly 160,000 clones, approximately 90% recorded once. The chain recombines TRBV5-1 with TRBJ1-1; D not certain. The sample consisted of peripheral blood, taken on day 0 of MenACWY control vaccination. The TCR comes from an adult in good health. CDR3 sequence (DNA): TGCGCCAGCAGCTTGTATCAGCCCGACACATCTGAAGCTTTCTTT. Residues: CASSLYQPDTSEAFF.